Listed here are 31 T cell receptor beta chains from one sample, sequenced in a study of control samples from healthy donors and cancer patients. The repertoire was sequenced with immunoSEQ multiplex PCR; TCRdb's copy has only in-frame clones and lacks some. This table holds around 70,000 clones, around nine tenths found once. Specimen: PBMCs. Receptor source: a woman aged 50 to 60 with colorectal cancer.

The rearrangement links TRBV19 to TRBJ1-5; D is unclear. The CDR3 runs to 15 residues. V lost 3 bases and J 0 bases, leaving 9 bases between the germline ends. The germline V gene encodes CDR1 LNHDA and CDR2 SQIVND (reference sequence). Here the CDR3 DNA reads TGTGCCAGTAGTATGTGGGCCCATAGCAATCAGCCCCAGCATTTT. Translated: CASSMWAHSNQPQHF.

The J gene is TRBJ1-1, the V gene TRBV28; D might be TRBD1 (5 bases). V lost 5 bases and J 4 bases, leaving 20 bases between the germline ends. Germline values: CDR1 MDHEN, CDR2 SYDVKM. CDR3 length: 16 amino acids. CDR3 sequence: CASSGGLGLMITEAFF. Written as DNA, the CDR3 is TGTGCCAGCAGTGGGGGACTGGGGCTTATGATCACTGAAGCTTTCTTT.

This clone came up once. This chain joins TRBV30 and TRBJ1-2, with a weak D call TRBD1 (5 bases). This CDR3 is built from 12 residues. The germline CDR1 and CDR2 sequences are GTSNPN and SVGIG (reference sequence). Trimming took off 8 bases at V and 4 bases at J, with 14 bases between the two ends. As DNA, the CDR3 is TGTGCCGCACCTAGGGGCGGCTATGGCTACACCTTC. Residues: CAAPRGGYGYTF. The whole variable domain, remainder taken from reference TRBV30 and TRBJ1-2, is SQTIHQWPATLVQPVGSPLSLECTVEGTSNPNLYWYRQAAGRGLQLLFYSVGIGQISSEVPQNLSASRPQDRQFILSSKKLLLSDSGFYLCAAPRGGYGYTFGSGTRLTVV.

V gene TRBV7-8 combines with J gene TRBJ2-5; TRBD1 matches at 7 bases. After removal of 0 bases from V and 2 bases from J, the junction contained 3 bases not matched to a gene. The V gene's germline CDR1 is SGHVS and CDR2 FQNEAQ. The CDR3 has 15 amino acids. The CDR3: CASSLANRGQETQYF. CDR3 sequence (DNA): TGTGCCAGCAGCTTAGCCAACAGGGGACAAGAGACCCAGTACTTC.

This rearrangement joins TRBV7-9 to TRBJ2-2, with D unresolved. Germline loops: CDR1 SEHNR, CDR2 FQNEAQ (reference sequence). The CDR3 has 15 residues. The V and J ends lost 1 base and 1 base respectively, with 7 bases between them. Here the CDR3 DNA reads TGTGCCAGCAGCTTAGGTCTCCGGAACACCGGGGAGCTGTTTTTT. Translating it yields CASSLGLRNTGELFF.

This chain connects TRBV29-1 to TRBJ1-1, with 9 positions matching TRBD1. Looked up from germline, CDR1 is SQVTM and CDR2 is ANQGSEA. The CDR3 spans 14 residues. The V gene end was trimmed by 3 bases and the J gene end by 4 bases; junction bases not matched to a gene: 6. CDR3 residues: CSVDTGGAGTEAFF. In DNA form, the CDR3 reads TGCAGCGTTGATACAGGGGGCGCGGGCACTGAAGCTTTCTTT.

This sequence joins TRBV6-2 or TRBV6-3 and TRBJ2-5, with D hard to call. The germline CDR1 and CDR2 sequences are MNHEY and SVGEGT. This CDR3 has 11 amino acids. The V and J ends lost 2 bases and 5 bases respectively, with 3 bases between them. CDR3 region: CASSYPETQYF. The CDR3 nucleotides are TGTGCCAGCAGTTACCCGGAGACCCAGTACTTC.

The chain employs TRBV6-1 and TRBJ1-5; perhaps TRBD1 as D (6 bases). Germline lookup yields CDR1 MNHNS and CDR2 SASEGT. V lost 4 bases and J lost 3, with 16 bases in between. The CDR3 runs to 16 residues. The CDR3, as DNA: TGTGCCAGCAGTGCTCATCCCTCAGGGGTCAATCAGCCCCAGCATTTT. Translating it yields CASSAHPSGVNQPQHF.

The rearrangement links TRBV28 to TRBJ2-2; TRBD2 matches at 7 bases. CDR1 is MDHEN and CDR2 is SYDVKM in the germline V gene. The CDR3 contains 15 residues. V was clipped by 7 bases and J by 5 bases; unmatched bases: 10. The CDR3 coding sequence is TGTGCCAGCACATCAAGCGGGACGGGGACCGGGGAGCTGTTTTTT. Protein: CASTSSGTGTGELFF.

In its sample, this clone was seen a few times. For the CDR3, the DNA is TGTGCCAGCAGTAACCGGGGCTACGAGCAGTACGTC. It specifies CASSNRGYEQYV. This chain links TRBV6-5 with TRBJ2-7, with D tentatively TRBD2 (5 bases). The CDR3 is made up of 12 amino acids. The germline V and J ends were trimmed by 5 bases and 3 bases, with 8 bases remaining between them. From germline, CDR1 is MNHEY and CDR2 SVGAGI.

The V gene is TRBV6-5, the J gene TRBJ1-1; TRBD1 is a possible D gene (6 bases). Trimming took 6 bases from V and 2 from J, leaving 10 bases between them. The V gene's germline CDR1 is MNHEY and CDR2 SVGAGI. This CDR3 is built from 13 residues. The CDR3 DNA follows: TGTGCCAGCAGAACAGGGATCAACACTGAAGCTTTCTTT. This translates into CASRTGINTEAFF.

This chain links TRBV21-1 with TRBJ2-4; TRBD2 is the table's D call and was not checked against the DNA. TRBV21-1 is described as a pseudogene. This CDR3 contains 16 residues. The CDR3 nucleotides are TGTGCCAGCAGCAATACGTCGGAGATAGCCAAAAACATTCAGTACTTC. This translates into CASSNTSEIAKNIQYF.

This clone appeared a few times. This rearrangement joins TRBV5-1 to TRBJ2-3, with a tentative D call TRBD1 (6 bases). This CDR3 has 15 residues. Trimming pared 1 base from V and 2 bases from J, leaving 11 bases between. The V gene's germline CDR1 is SGHRS and CDR2 YFSETQ. CDR3 in amino acids: CASSLTGMTTDTQYF. In DNA form, the CDR3 reads TGCGCCAGCAGCTTGACAGGGATGACCACAGATACGCAGTATTTT.

This clone was observed a handful of times. The rearrangement uses TRBV10-1 and TRBJ1-5; D perhaps matches TRBD1 (6 bases). The CDR3 is 18 residues long. V lost 3 bases and J 4 bases, leaving 22 bases between the germline ends. Germline V gene sequence: CDR1 WNHNN, CDR2 SYGVQD (reference sequence). Here the CDR3 DNA reads TGCGCCAGCAGTGATGATGACGATGGCCCACAGGGAAATCAGCCCCAGCATTTT. Its translation is CASSDDDDGPQGNQPQHF.

The rearrangement joins TRBV30 to TRBJ1-3; D is uncertain. This CDR3 has 16 residues. Germline CDR1 reads GTSNPN; CDR2 reads SVGIG (reference sequence). V was cut by 2 bases and J by 0 bases, with 14 bases left in between. The CDR3 here is CAWSWGRAASGNTIYF. The CDR3 DNA follows: TGTGCCTGGAGTTGGGGTCGGGCGGCCTCTGGAAACACCATATATTTT.

CDR3 DNA sequence: TGTGCCAGCAGCTTGGCAAAATCAGGGAGAGGCAGAGAGACCCAGTACTTC. Its protein is CASSLAKSGRGRETQYF. The rearrangement uses TRBV5-6 and TRBJ2-5; tentatively, D is TRBD1 or TRBD2 (5 bases each). V gave up 0 bases and J gave up 4 bases, with 19 bases separating them. Germline V gene lookup returns CDR1 SGHDT and CDR2 YYEEEE. The CDR3 has 17 residues.

V usage is TRBV5-1 and J usage is TRBJ2-5; no definite D call. CDR1 SGHRS and CDR2 YFSETQ come from the germline V gene. V was shortened by 0 bases and J by 5 bases, with 5 bases between the two germline ends. The CDR3 consists of 12 residues. CDR3 DNA: TGCGCCAGCAGCTTGGTCCGGGAGACCCAGTACTTC. This sequence encodes CASSLVRETQYF. Combining the CDR3 with reference TRBV5-1 and TRBJ2-5 gives the whole variable domain KAGVTQTPRYLIKTRGQQVTLSCSPISGHRSVSWYQQTPGQGLQFLFEYFSETQRNKGNFPGRFSGRQFSNSRSEMNVSTLELGDSALYLCASSLVRETQYFGPGTRLLVL.

J is TRBJ1-2 and V is TRBV3-1 (or the pseudogene TRBV3-2), with unresolved D. CDR1 and CDR2 from the germline V gene are LGHDT and YNNKEL (reference sequence). CDR3 size: 14 residues. Trimming removed 4 bases from V and 7 bases from J, with 16 bases in between. CDR3 loop: CASSPQPPRGGYTF. CDR3 bases: TGTGCCAGCAGCCCCCAGCCCCCTCGAGGTGGCTACACCTTC.

The chain combines TRBV5-1 with TRBJ1-3; TRBD1 matches 7 bases. The CDR3 sequence is 15 residues long. Germline assignment: CDR1 SGHRS and CDR2 YFSETQ. J was trimmed by 0 bases and V by 4 bases; bases with no gene match: 4. The CDR3 DNA is TGCGCCAGCAGCCAAGGGACAGCCTCTGGAAACACCATATATTTT. It translates to CASSQGTASGNTIYF.

J is TRBJ2-3 and V is TRBV14, with D perhaps matching TRBD1 (6 bases). Germline lookup yields CDR1 SGHDN and CDR2 FVKESK. V was cut by 4 bases and J by 1 base, with 9 bases left in between. The CDR3 loop spans 14 amino acids. The CDR3 nucleotides read TGTGCCAGCAGCCCCTACAGGGGCACAGATACGCAGTATTTT. This translates into CASSPYRGTDTQYF.

The genes are TRBV5-1 and TRBJ2-3; 7 bases line up with TRBD2. The V gene's germline CDR1 is SGHRS and CDR2 YFSETQ. The CDR3 sequence is 17 residues long. The J segment lost 2 bases and the V segment lost 1 base, leaving 10 bases of the junction unmatched. The CDR3 sequence: CASSLRSLAELTDTQYF. In DNA form, the CDR3 reads TGCGCCAGCAGCTTGAGATCTCTAGCGGAGCTCACAGATACGCAGTATTTT.

The V call is TRBV19, the J call TRBJ1-2; the D is unclear. The germline V gene encodes CDR1 LNHDA and CDR2 SQIVND (reference sequence). The CDR3 runs 15 residues. V lost 5 bases to trimming and J lost 0 bases, with 13 bases between them. CDR3 nucleotides: TGTGCCAGTAGTCCCGCCGGGCAGACTAACTATGGCTACACCTTC. Its translation: CASSPAGQTNYGYTF. Looking up the rest from reference TRBV19 and TRBJ1-2 gives the full variable domain: DGGITQSPKYLFRKEGQNVTLSCEQNLNHDAMYWYRQDPGQGLRLIYYSQIVNDFQKGDIAEGYSVSREKKESFPLTVTSAQKNPTAFYLCASSPAGQTNYGYTFGSGTRLTVV.

This clone occurred once. One junction end does not reproduce the germline sequence, and a read error may be involved. The chain is built from TRBV6-2 or TRBV6-3 and TRBJ2-3, with D maybe TRBD2 (6 bases). Looked up from germline, CDR1 is MNHEY and CDR2 is SVGEGT. The CDR3 totals 13 residues. The CDR3 sequence: CASSSSLSGTQIF. CDR3 bases: TGTGCCAGCAGTTCGTCACTTTCCGGGACTCAAATTTTT.

This chain connects TRBV3-1 (or the pseudogene TRBV3-2) to TRBJ1-6; the D is unclear. V gave up 3 bases and J gave up 6 bases, with 6 bases separating them. Germline V gene data show CDR1 as LGHDT and CDR2 as YNNKEL (reference sequence). CDR3 size: 13 residues. The DNA of the CDR3 is TGTGCCAGCAGCCAGAGCTTTAATTCACCCCTCCACTTT. Encoded protein: CASSQSFNSPLHF.

The genes are TRBV30 and TRBJ1-1, with a possible D match to TRBD1 (5 bases). Trimming pared 2 bases from V and 5 bases from J, leaving 9 bases between. Germline V gene data show CDR1 as GTSNPN and CDR2 as SVGIG (reference sequence). The CDR3 has 12 residues. This chain's CDR3 is CAWSTGGTEAFF. In DNA form, the CDR3 reads TGTGCCTGGAGTACCGGGGGTACTGAAGCTTTCTTT. Full variable domain (missing parts from reference TRBV30 and TRBJ1-1): SQTIHQWPATLVQPVGSPLSLECTVEGTSNPNLYWYRQAAGRGLQLLFYSVGIGQISSEVPQNLSASRPQDRQFILSSKKLLLSDSGFYLCAWSTGGTEAFFGQGTRLTVV.

This chain uses TRBV6-5 with TRBJ1-3, with no clear D. The CDR3 runs to 15 residues. Trimming took off 0 bases at V and 3 bases at J, with 9 bases between the two ends. CDR1 and CDR2 from the germline V gene are MNHEY and SVGAGI. This CDR3 reads CASSYSGSVGNTIYF. Written as DNA, the CDR3 is TGTGCCAGCAGTTACTCGGGATCAGTTGGAAACACCATATATTTT.

The rearrangement uses TRBV28 and TRBJ2-3, with D uncertain. This CDR3 is 11 amino acids long. Trimming stripped 2 bases from V and 5 bases from J, with 2 bases between. Germline loops: CDR1 MDHEN, CDR2 SYDVKM. The CDR3 is CASSLGDTQYF. For the CDR3, the DNA is TGTGCCAGCAGTTTAGGAGATACGCAGTATTTT.

The chain uses TRBV3-1 (or the pseudogene TRBV3-2) and TRBJ2-7, with D perhaps matching TRBD1 (5 bases). The CDR3 runs 14 residues. The germline CDR1 and CDR2 sequences are LGHDT and YNNKEL (reference sequence). The germline V and J ends were trimmed by 2 bases and 2 bases, with 10 bases remaining between them. The CDR3 bases are TGTGCCAGCAGCCAATCGACAGCTCCCTACGAGCAGTACGTC. Translated: CASSQSTAPYEQYV.

This clone appeared once. The genes are TRBV6-5 and TRBJ2-2, with 8 positions matching TRBD1. Germline V CDR1 and CDR2: MNHEY, SVGAGI. This CDR3 comprises 13 residues. V trimming: 6 bases; J trimming: 8 bases; junction bases outside the gene matches: 5. CDR3 DNA sequence: TGTGCCAGCAGGGACAGGGCTTTGGGGGAGCTGTTTTTT. Protein product: CASRDRALGELFF.

This clone showed up just once. The J gene is TRBJ2-2, the V gene TRBV12-5; no definite D call. The CDR3 length is 16 residues. CDR1 is LGHNT, CDR2 FRNRAP, per germline. V lost 2 bases, J lost 7 bases, and 17 bases lay in between. The CDR3 DNA follows: TGTGCTAGTGGTTTGCCTCCCCGTTGGGGTTTCGGGGAGCTGTTTTTT. Protein sequence: CASGLPPRWGFGELFF.

The chain employs TRBV2 and TRBJ2-5, with 10 bases aligning to TRBD1. This CDR3 region has 15 residues. Germline V gives CDR1 SNHLY, CDR2 FYNNEI. J gave up 7 bases and V 6 bases, and 11 bases lay outside the gene matches. CDR3 amino acids: CASSDTDRGRGTQYF. As DNA, the CDR3 is TGTGCCAGCAGCGACACTGACAGGGGGCGCGGGACCCAGTACTTC.